The 15 T cell receptor beta chains below come from one sample, sequenced in a study of shared clonotypes between healthy human individuals. The table came from immunoSEQ multiplex PCR; TCRdb's copy has only in-frame clones and leaves some out. The sample shows 1,100,000 or so clones, approximately 80% of them seen only once. Sequencing was performed on memory CD4+ T cells from PBMCs. Subset specified: CD45RA-negative fraction. These receptors were collected from a man aged 18 to 35 in good health. Some clones in this sample may be carry-over from other donors' samples.

J is TRBJ2-7 and V is TRBV19; a weak D match, TRBD1 (5 bases). The CDR3 contains 14 residues. Looked up from germline, CDR1 is LNHDA and CDR2 is SQIVND (reference sequence). V lost 4 bases to trimming and J lost 3 bases, with 13 bases between them. CDR3 sequence (DNA): TGTGCCAGTAGTAGAGCCGACAGATACTACGAGCAGTACTTC. Its protein product is CASSRADRYYEQYF.

J is TRBJ2-7 and V is TRBV10-1, with 10 bases fitting TRBD2. CDR1 and CDR2 (germline): WNHNN, SYGVQD (reference sequence). V lost 0 bases and J lost 3; bases outside the gene matches: 5. There are 16 residues in the CDR3. For the CDR3, the DNA is TGCGCCAGCAGTGAGTCCCCTAGCGGGAGACACTACGAGCAGTACTTC. Its translation: CASSESPSGRHYEQYF.

This rearrangement joins TRBV13 to TRBJ2-7, with 10 nucleotides matching TRBD1. The CDR3 length is 20 residues. Germline assignment: CDR1 PRHDT and CDR2 FYEKMQ (reference sequence). V was clipped by 4 bases and J by 0 bases; unmatched bases: 18. CDR3: CASSSLTPGQGRSASYEQYF. DNA of the CDR3: TGTGCCAGCAGCTCCCTAACACCGGGACAGGGGCGATCAGCCTCCTACGAGCAGTACTTC.

J is TRBJ1-2 and V is TRBV6-4; D not resolved. The CDR3 is 13 residues long. Germline V gene lookup returns CDR1 MRHNA and CDR2 SNTAGT. Between the trimmed V and J ends, which lost 3 bases and 4 bases, there was a span of 9 bases. The DNA for the CDR3 is TGTGCCAGCAGTGAGGAAGAAATCTATGGCTACACCTTC. Amino acids: CASSEEEIYGYTF.

The chain uses TRBV10-2 and TRBJ1-1, with D perhaps matching TRBD1 (5 bases). CDR3 size: 16 residues. The V gene lost 5 bases and the J gene lost 4 bases, with 20 bases spanning the gap. Germline V CDR1 and CDR2: WSHSY, SAAADI. Here the CDR3 DNA reads TGCGCCAGCAGTCTTCGGGGAGAAAGGAGGGGCACTGAAGCTTTCTTT. This sequence encodes CASSLRGERRGTEAFF.

The chain couples TRBV5-6 to TRBJ1-2, with D uncertain. This CDR3 is 13 amino acids long. With 2 bases removed from V and 2 bases from J, the gap between germline ends came to 7 bases. Germline values: CDR1 SGHDT, CDR2 YYEEEE. The CDR3 is CASSFGPNYGYTF. Written as DNA, the CDR3 is TGTGCCAGCAGCTTTGGGCCGAACTATGGCTACACCTTC.

The chain's CDR3 is CASSLTSGRFNEQFF. For the CDR3, the DNA is TGCGCCAGCAGCTTGACTAGCGGAAGATTCAATGAGCAGTTCTTC. V and J are TRBV5-1 and TRBJ2-1, with 8 bases fitting TRBD2. Losses at the gene ends were 1 base for V and 6 bases for J; bases not matched to a gene: 6. Per germline, CDR1 SGHRS and CDR2 YFSETQ. The CDR3 loop spans 15 amino acids.

The sample holds one count of this clone. The chain is built from TRBV4-1 and TRBJ1-2; D perhaps matches TRBD1 (5 bases). The CDR3 totals 15 residues. The ends were cut back, 3 bases at V and 10 bases at J, with 21 bases in the middle. Germline loops: CDR1 MGHRA, CDR2 YSYEKL. In DNA, the CDR3 is TGCGCCAGCAGCCAGAAACCAAGCCAGGGCGAGGTCTACACCTTC. Encoded protein: CASSQKPSQGEVYTF.

This CDR3 is CAWGRGQDYGYTF. The CDR3 DNA reads as TGTGCCTGGGGGAGGGGGCAGGACTATGGCTACACCTTC. The genes are TRBV30 and TRBJ1-2, with 7 bases lining up with TRBD1. V was pared by 5 bases and J by 3 bases, with 6 bases of the junction left unmatched. CDR3 size: 13 residues. The germline V gene encodes CDR1 GTSNPN and CDR2 SVGIG (reference sequence).

The rearrangement joins TRBV28 to TRBJ1-5; 8 bases line up with TRBD1. Germline trimming cut 7 bases from V and 4 bases from J; bases unmatched to any gene: 15. In germline, CDR1 is MDHEN, CDR2 SYDVKM. This CDR3 spans 17 amino acids. The CDR3, as DNA: TGTGCCAGCATCCCCCAGGACAGGGCCGGGGGAAATCAGCCCCAGCATTTT. This translates into CASIPQDRAGGNQPQHF.

V gene TRBV9 combines with J gene TRBJ2-1; the D is unclear. CDR1 SGDLS and CDR2 YYNGEE come from the germline V gene. V dropped 4 bases and J dropped 0 bases, with 14 bases sitting between them. The CDR3 is 16 residues long. CDR3 bases: TGTGCCAGCAGCTCCTTGGCCCCAACCTCCTACAATGAGCAGTTCTTC. This encodes CASSSLAPTSYNEQFF.

The chain has TRBV19 and TRBJ2-5, with TRBD2 matching 7 bases. CDR1 is LNHDA, CDR2 SQIVND, per germline (reference sequence). With 6 bases clipped from V and 5 bases from J, the junction kept 6 bases outside the gene matches. CDR3 length equals 13 residues. The CDR3 is CASSDQGGETQYF. CDR3 coding DNA: TGTGCCAGTAGCGACCAGGGAGGGGAGACCCAGTACTTC.

About this clone: The germline gene is not matched at one end of the junction; a read error may be the cause. V usage is TRBV7-2 and J usage is TRBJ1-2; D not certain. The CDR3 length is 14 residues. Germline CDR1 reads SGHTA; CDR2 reads FQGNSA. The CDR3 sequence is CASSLKGLSAGFTF. CDR3 nucleotides: TGTGCCAGCAGCTTAAAAGGGCTTTCAGCGGGCTTCACCTTC.

This chain uses TRBV28 with TRBJ1-3; D is uncertain. Germline V CDR1 and CDR2: MDHEN, SYDVKM. Deletions cut 6 bases from V and 4 bases from J, with 16 bases between. This CDR3 contains 15 residues. The CDR3 here is CASSLGLRRGNTIYF. As DNA, the CDR3 is TGTGCCAGCAGCCTCGGCCTCCGTCGCGGAAACACCATATATTTT.

The rearrangement joins TRBV28 to TRBJ2-7; D tentatively reads TRBD1 or TRBD2 (5 bases each). The CDR3 has 15 amino acids. Germline V gene lookup returns CDR1 MDHEN and CDR2 SYDVKM. The V gene lost 2 bases and the J gene lost 1 base, with 12 bases spanning the gap. The chain's CDR3 is CASSLRSGTSYEQYF. In DNA, the CDR3 is TGTGCCAGCAGTTTAAGGTCAGGGACGTCCTACGAGCAGTACTTC.